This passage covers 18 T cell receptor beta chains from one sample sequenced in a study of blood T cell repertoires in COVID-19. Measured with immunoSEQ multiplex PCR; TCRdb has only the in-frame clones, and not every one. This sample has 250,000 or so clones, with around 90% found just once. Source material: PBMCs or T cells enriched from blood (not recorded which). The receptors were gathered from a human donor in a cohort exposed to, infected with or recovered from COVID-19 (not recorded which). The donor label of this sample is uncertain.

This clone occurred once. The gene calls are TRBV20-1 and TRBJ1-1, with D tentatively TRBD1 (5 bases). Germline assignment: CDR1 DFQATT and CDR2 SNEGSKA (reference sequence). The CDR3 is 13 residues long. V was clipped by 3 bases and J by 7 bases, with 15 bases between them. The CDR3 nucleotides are TGCAGTGCTAGTGGGGGAGCGGGAAGTGAAGCTTTCTTT. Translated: CSASGGAGSEAFF.

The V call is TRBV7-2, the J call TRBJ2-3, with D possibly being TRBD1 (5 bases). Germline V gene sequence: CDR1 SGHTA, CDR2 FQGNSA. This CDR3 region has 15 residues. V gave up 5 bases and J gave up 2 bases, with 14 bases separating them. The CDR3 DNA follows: TGTGCCAGCAGCACTGGGGCCTGGCTCACAGATACGCAGTATTTT. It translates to CASSTGAWLTDTQYF.

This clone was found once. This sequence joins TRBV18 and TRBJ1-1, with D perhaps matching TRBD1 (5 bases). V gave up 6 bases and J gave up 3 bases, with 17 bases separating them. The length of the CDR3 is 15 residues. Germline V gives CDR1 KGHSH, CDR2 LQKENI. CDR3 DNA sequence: TGTGCCAGCTCCCCGAGGCGGGGGGGGGACACTGAAGCTTTCTTT. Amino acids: CASSPRRGGDTEAFF.

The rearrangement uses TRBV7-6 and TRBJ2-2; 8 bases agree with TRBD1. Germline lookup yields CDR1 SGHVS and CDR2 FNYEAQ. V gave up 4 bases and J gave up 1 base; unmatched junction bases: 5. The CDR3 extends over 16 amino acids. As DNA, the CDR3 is TGTGCCAGCAGCTCCCGGACAGGGAAGAACACCGGGGAGCTGTTTTTT. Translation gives CASSSRTGKNTGELFF.

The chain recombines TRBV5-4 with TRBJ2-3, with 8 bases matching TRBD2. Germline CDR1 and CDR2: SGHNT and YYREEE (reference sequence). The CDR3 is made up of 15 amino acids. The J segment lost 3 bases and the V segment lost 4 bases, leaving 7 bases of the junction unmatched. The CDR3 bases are TGTGCCAGCAGCGGAGCGGGGGTACGGACAGATACGCAGTATTTT. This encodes CASSGAGVRTDTQYF.

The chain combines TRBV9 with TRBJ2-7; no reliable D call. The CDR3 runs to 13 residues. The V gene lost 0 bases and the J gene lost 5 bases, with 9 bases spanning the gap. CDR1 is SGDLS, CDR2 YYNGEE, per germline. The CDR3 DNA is TGTGCCAGCAGCGTAGGCCCCCAGAACGAGCAGTACTTC. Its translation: CASSVGPQNEQYF.

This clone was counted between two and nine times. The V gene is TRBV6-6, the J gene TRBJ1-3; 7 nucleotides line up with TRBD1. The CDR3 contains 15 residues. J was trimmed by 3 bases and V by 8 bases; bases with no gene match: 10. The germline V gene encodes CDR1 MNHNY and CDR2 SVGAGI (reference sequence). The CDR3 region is CASGPDRVNGNTIYF. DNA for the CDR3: TGTGCCAGCGGACCCGACAGGGTAAATGGAAACACCATATATTTT.

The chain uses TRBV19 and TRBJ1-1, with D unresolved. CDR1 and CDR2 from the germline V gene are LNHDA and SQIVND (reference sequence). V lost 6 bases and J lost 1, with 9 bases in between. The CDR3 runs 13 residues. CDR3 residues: CASRAGGNTEAFF. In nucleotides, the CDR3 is TGTGCCAGTAGGGCAGGTGGGAACACTGAAGCTTTCTTT.

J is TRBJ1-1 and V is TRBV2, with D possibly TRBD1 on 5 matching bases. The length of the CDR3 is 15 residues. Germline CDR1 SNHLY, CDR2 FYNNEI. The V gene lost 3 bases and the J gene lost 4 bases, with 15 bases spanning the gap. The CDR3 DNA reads TGTGCCAGCAGTGATAGGGCGACCCAGGGCACTGAAGCTTTCTTT. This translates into CASSDRATQGTEAFF.

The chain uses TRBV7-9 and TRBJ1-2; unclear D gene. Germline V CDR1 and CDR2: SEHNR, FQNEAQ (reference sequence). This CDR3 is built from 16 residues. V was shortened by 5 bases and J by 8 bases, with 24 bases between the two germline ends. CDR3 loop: CASSHDAARWVKGYTF. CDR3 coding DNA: TGTGCCAGCAGCCACGACGCGGCACGGTGGGTTAAGGGCTACACCTTC.

The DNA for the CDR3 is TGTGCCTGGAAGACAGGGGTCGGCCTCCTACGGGATAACTATGGCTACACCTTC. Protein product: CAWKTGVGLLRDNYGYTF. V gene TRBV30 combines with J gene TRBJ1-2; 8 bases line up with TRBD1. Looked up from germline, CDR1 is GTSNPN and CDR2 is SVGIG (reference sequence). The CDR3 sequence is 18 residues long. With V trimmed by 4 bases and J by 1 base, 17 bases remained unmatched.

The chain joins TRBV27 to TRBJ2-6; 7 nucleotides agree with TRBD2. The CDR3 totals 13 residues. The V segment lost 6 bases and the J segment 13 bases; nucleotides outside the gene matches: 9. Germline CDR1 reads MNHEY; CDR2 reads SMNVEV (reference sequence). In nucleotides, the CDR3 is TGTGCCAGCAGCCCCGGGGGGTCGGCGGTCCTGACTTTC. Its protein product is CASSPGGSAVLTF.

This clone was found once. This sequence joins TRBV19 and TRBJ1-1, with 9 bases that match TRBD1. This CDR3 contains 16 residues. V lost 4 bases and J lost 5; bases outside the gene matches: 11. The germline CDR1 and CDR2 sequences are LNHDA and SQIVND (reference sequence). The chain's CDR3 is CASSTRDRVIGTEAFF. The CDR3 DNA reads TGTGCCAGTAGTACCCGGGACAGGGTAATTGGTACTGAAGCTTTCTTT.

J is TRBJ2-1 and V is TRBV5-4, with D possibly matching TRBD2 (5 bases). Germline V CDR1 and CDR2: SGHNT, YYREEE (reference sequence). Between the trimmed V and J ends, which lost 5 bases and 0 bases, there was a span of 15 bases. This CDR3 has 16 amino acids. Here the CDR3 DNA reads TGTGCCAGCAGAGCCGGCGTGGGGAGCTCCTACAATGAGCAGTTCTTC. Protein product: CASRAGVGSSYNEQFF.

CDR3 in DNA: TGTGCTAGTGGTATTCAGGAGGGTTCTATAACTTTCTTT. Protein: CASGIQEGSITFF. This chain joins TRBV12-5 and TRBJ1-1; no firm D call. Germline V gene lookup returns CDR1 LGHNT and CDR2 FRNRAP. V was clipped by 5 bases and J by 12 bases, with 19 bases between them. This CDR3 has 13 residues.

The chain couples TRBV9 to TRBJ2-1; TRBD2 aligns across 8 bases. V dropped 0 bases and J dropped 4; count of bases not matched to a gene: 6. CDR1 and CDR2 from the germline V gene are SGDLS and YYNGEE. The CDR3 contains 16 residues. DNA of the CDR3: TGTGCCAGCAGCGTAGAGGCCGGGGGGGTTTACAATGAGCAGTTCTTC. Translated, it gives CASSVEAGGVYNEQFF.

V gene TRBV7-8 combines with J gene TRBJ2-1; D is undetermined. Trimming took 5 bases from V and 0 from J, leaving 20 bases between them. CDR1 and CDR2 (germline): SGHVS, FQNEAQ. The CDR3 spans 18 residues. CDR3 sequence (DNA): TGTGCCAGCAGCCCGAATATAGTCCCGGTCATCTCCTACAATGAGCAGTTCTTC. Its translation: CASSPNIVPVISYNEQFF.

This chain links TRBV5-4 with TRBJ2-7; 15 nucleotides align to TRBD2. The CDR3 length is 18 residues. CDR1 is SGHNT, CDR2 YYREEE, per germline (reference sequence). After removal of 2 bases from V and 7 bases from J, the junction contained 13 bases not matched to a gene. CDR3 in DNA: TGTGCCAGCAGCTTAATGGGACTAGCGGGGGGTGGTCTACGAGAGCAGTACTTC. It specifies CASSLMGLAGGGLREQYF.